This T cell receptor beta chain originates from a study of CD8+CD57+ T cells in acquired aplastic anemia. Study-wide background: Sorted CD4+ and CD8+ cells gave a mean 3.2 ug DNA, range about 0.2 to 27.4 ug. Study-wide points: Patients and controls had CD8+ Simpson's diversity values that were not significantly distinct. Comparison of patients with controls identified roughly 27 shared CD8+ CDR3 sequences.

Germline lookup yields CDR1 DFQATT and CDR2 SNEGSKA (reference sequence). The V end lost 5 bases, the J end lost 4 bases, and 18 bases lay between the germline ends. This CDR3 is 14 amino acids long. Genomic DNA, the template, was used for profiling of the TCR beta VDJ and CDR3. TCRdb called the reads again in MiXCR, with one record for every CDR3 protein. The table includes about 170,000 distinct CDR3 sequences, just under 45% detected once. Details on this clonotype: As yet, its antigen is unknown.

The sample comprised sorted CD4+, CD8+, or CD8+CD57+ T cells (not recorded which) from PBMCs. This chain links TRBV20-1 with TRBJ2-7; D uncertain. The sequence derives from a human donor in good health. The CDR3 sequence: CSAHFSGIRYEQYF. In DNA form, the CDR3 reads TGCAGTGCTCATTTCTCTGGTATTCGGTACGAGCAGTACTTC.